Only a few counts were recorded for the clone carrying this T cell receptor (beta chain). Unique molecular identifiers were incorporated when the TCRbeta library was constructed. A single record per CDR3 protein comes from TCRdb applying MiXCR to the PCR reads. In the table there are fewer than 550,000 distinct CDR3 sequences, under 13% of which are singletons. After removal of 2 bases from V and 2 bases from J, the junction contained 5 bases not matched to a gene. The CDR3 is 17 amino acids. Germline V gives CDR1 LGHNA, CDR2 YNFKEQ. The source of the sample is a study of T-cell reconstitution after alpha-beta-depleted transplantation in children.

The sequencing here drew on PBMCs from the stem cell graft donor, taken from the stem cell graft. J is TRBJ2-1 and V is TRBV4-2, with 11 bases aligning to TRBD2. This sequence originates from a human donor who donated a stem cell graft to a child with acute myeloid leukemia. In DNA form, the CDR3 reads TGTGCCAGCAGCCAATTAGCGGGGGGGCCCCCCTACAATGAGCAGTTCTTC. Translation: CASSQLAGGPPYNEQFF.